This passage covers 5 T cell receptor beta chains from one sample sequenced in a study of shared clonotypes between healthy human individuals. This table comes from immunoSEQ multiplex PCR, and its TCRdb copy is limited to in-frame clones, with some not included. This sample has about 1.1 million clones, with roughly 77% found just once. The material sequenced was memory CD4+ T cells from PBMCs. Indicated subset: CD45RA-negative fraction. The receptors were sampled from a young man in good health. Some clones in this sample may be carry-over from other donors' samples.

The V call is TRBV5-4, the J call TRBJ2-7; D uncertain. Per the germline V gene, CDR1 is SGHNT and CDR2 is YYREEE (reference sequence). The length of the CDR3 is 13 residues. V was trimmed by 4 bases and J by 2 bases, leaving 10 bases between them. CDR3 amino acids: CASSRDAAYEQYF. CDR3 bases: TGTGCCAGCAGCCGCGACGCAGCCTACGAGCAGTACTTC.

This clone was counted between two and nine times. The CDR3: CASSLEGVLGNTEAFF. The DNA for the CDR3 is TGTGCCAGCAGCTTAGAGGGGGTGTTGGGGAACACTGAAGCTTTCTTT. The genes are TRBV11-1 and TRBJ1-1, with D possibly matching TRBD1 (6 bases). From germline, CDR1 is SGHAT and CDR2 FQDESV (reference sequence). Trimming stripped 1 base from V and 1 base from J, with 13 bases between. There are 16 residues in the CDR3. Combining the CDR3 with reference TRBV11-1 and TRBJ1-1 gives the whole variable domain EAEVAQSPRYKITEKSQAVAFWCDPISGHATLYWYRQILGQGPELLVQFQDESVVDDSQLPKDRFSAERLKGVDSTLKIQPAELGDSAMYLCASSLEGVLGNTEAFFGQGTRLTVV.

This clone has more than one count but fewer than ten. The chain has TRBV29-1 and TRBJ1-5; TRBD1 might be the D (6 bases). With 6 bases removed from V and 0 bases from J, the gap between germline ends came to 12 bases. The CDR3 extends over 14 amino acids. The germline V gene has CDR1 SQVTM and CDR2 ANQGSEA. CDR3 coding DNA: TGCAGCGTCCGTAGGGGGGATAGCAATCAGCCCCAGCATTTT. As protein: CSVRRGDSNQPQHF.

The chain recombines TRBV9 with TRBJ2-1; 12 bases agree with TRBD1. The CDR3 has 16 amino acids. Germline CDR1 SGDLS, CDR2 YYNGEE. V was clipped by 0 bases and J by 9 bases; unmatched bases: 7. In DNA, the CDR3 is TGTGCCAGCAGCGTAGATGGGACAGGGGGCTCGGGTGAGCAGTTCTTC. Translated, it gives CASSVDGTGGSGEQFF.

The genes are TRBV27 and TRBJ1-1; no definite D call. The CDR3 runs 14 residues. CDR1 is MNHEY and CDR2 is SMNVEV in the germline V gene (reference sequence). Between the trimmed V and J ends, which lost 3 bases and 0 bases, there was a span of 8 bases. The CDR3 loop reads CASSFSGLNTEAFF. The CDR3 DNA follows: TGTGCCAGCAGTTTCTCTGGCCTGAACACTGAAGCTTTCTTT.